Shown below are 20 T cell receptor beta chains from a single sample sequenced in a study of beta chain features in type 1 diabetes. Every isolated RNA sample was fully reverse transcribed, so sequencing captured expressed TCRB transcripts. Only in-frame clones appear in the TCRdb table, and some are missing; sequencing was by immunoSEQ multiplex PCR. The data show about 240,000 clones, 25% to 35% seen once. The sequenced sample consisted of central memory CD4+ T cells from blood. All receptors come from a man aged 30 to 39 in good health.

Only a few counts were recorded for this clone. V and J are TRBV29-1 and TRBJ2-5, with 7 bases aligning to TRBD2. Germline V gene data show CDR1 as SQVTM and CDR2 as ANQGSEA. V lost 6 bases to trimming and J lost 4 bases; unmatched junction nucleotides: 5. The CDR3 loop spans 12 amino acids. CDR3 sequence: CSVGAGSETQYF. The CDR3 nucleotides read TGCAGCGTCGGAGCGGGATCAGAGACCCAGTACTTC.

This chain links TRBV5-4 with TRBJ2-5; 11 bases map to TRBD2. Germline V gene data show CDR1 as SGHNT and CDR2 as YYREEE (reference sequence). Trimming cost V 4 bases and J 5 bases; bases outside gene matches: 7. The CDR3 sequence is 15 residues long. This CDR3 is CASSQRLAGIETQYF. The CDR3 DNA sequence: TGTGCCAGCAGCCAACGACTAGCGGGGATCGAGACCCAGTACTTC.

This clone was found a few times. This sequence joins TRBV7-9 and TRBJ1-2; D unclear. Germline CDR1 is SEHNR and CDR2 is FQNEAQ (reference sequence). Trimming left V 2 bases short and J 2 bases short, with 6 bases between. The CDR3 consists of 13 residues. The CDR3 sequence: CASSLSLNYGYTF. The CDR3 DNA reads as TGTGCCAGCAGCTTAAGCTTGAACTATGGCTACACCTTC.

The J gene is TRBJ2-7, the V gene TRBV27; the D is unclear. The germline V and J ends were trimmed by 7 bases and 4 bases, with 11 bases remaining between them. Germline CDR1 reads MNHEY; CDR2 reads SMNVEV (reference sequence). This CDR3 is built from 12 residues. The CDR3 bases are TGTGCCAGCAAGACAATGGGGTACGAGCAGTACTTC. Translation: CASKTMGYEQYF.

This sequence joins TRBV18 and TRBJ1-5; tentative D call: TRBD1 (5 bases). V was shortened by 4 bases and J by 2 bases, with 9 bases between the two germline ends. Germline values: CDR1 KGHSH, CDR2 LQKENI. CDR3 length: 14 residues. CDR3 DNA sequence: TGTGCCAGCTCACTAGGGACTGGCAATCAGCCCCAGCATTTT. Translation gives CASSLGTGNQPQHF.

The CDR3 sequence is CASSEATGQPQHF. CDR3 nucleotides: TGCGCCAGCAGCGAAGCGACAGGTCAGCCCCAGCATTTT. This chain uses TRBV5-1 with TRBJ1-5; maybe TRBD1 (6 bases). V gave up 4 bases and J gave up 6 bases, with 11 bases separating them. The CDR3 length is 13 residues. The germline CDR1 and CDR2 sequences are SGHRS and YFSETQ.

This chain connects TRBV20-1 to TRBJ2-1; D is uncertain. The CDR3 runs to 11 residues. Germline CDR1 and CDR2: DFQATT and SNEGSKA (reference sequence). The V gene lost 2 bases and the J gene lost 5 bases, with 4 bases spanning the gap. The CDR3 DNA reads TGCAGTGCTAGAAGCAACAATGAGCAGTTCTTC. This sequence encodes CSARSNNEQFF.

V and J are TRBV7-2 and TRBJ2-3, with unresolved D. Trimming pared 2 bases from V and 0 bases from J, leaving 6 bases between. Germline-derived CDR1 and CDR2 are SGHTA and FQGNSA. The CDR3 is made up of 14 amino acids. The CDR3: CASSLPPSTDTQYF. In nucleotides, the CDR3 is TGTGCCAGCAGCTTACCCCCGAGCACAGATACGCAGTATTTT.

The J gene is TRBJ2-7, the V gene TRBV10-3, with D unresolved. This CDR3 has 12 amino acids. V lost 4 bases and J lost 4, with 8 bases in between. Germline lookup yields CDR1 ENHRY and CDR2 SYGVKD. The CDR3 DNA is TGTGCCATCAGTGGGACCGGGTACGAGCAGTACTTC. Residues: CAISGTGYEQYF.

This clone was counted a few times. The rearrangement uses TRBV6-5 and TRBJ1-5; D is uncertain. Trimming removed 5 bases at V and 0 bases at J, with 11 bases between. Germline V gives CDR1 MNHEY, CDR2 SVGAGI. The CDR3 totals 15 residues. The CDR3 DNA follows: TGTGCCAGCAGTATGGGGTCGTATAGCAATCAGCCCCAGCATTTT. This gives the protein CASSMGSYSNQPQHF.

This sequence joins TRBV2 and TRBJ2-1; a weak D match, TRBD2 (5 bases). Germline CDR1 SNHLY, CDR2 FYNNEI. With 0 bases removed from V and 7 bases from J, the gap between germline ends came to 16 bases. The CDR3 is 16 residues long. CDR3 loop: CASSEAAGLSRNEQFF. CDR3 DNA: TGTGCCAGCAGTGAAGCCGCCGGACTGTCGCGGAATGAGCAGTTCTTC.

The V and J genes are TRBV20-1 and TRBJ2-3, with D unresolved. This CDR3 contains 10 residues. V lost 6 bases, J lost 5 bases, and 6 bases lay in between. From germline, CDR1 is DFQATT and CDR2 SNEGSKA (reference sequence). The CDR3 loop is CSAIEDTQYF. In DNA, the CDR3 is TGCAGTGCCATCGAAGATACGCAGTATTTT.

This clone was recorded only once. This rearrangement joins TRBV2 to TRBJ2-5, with TRBD2 matching 11 bases. The CDR3 is 16 amino acids. CDR1 is SNHLY, CDR2 FYNNEI, per germline. J gave up 1 base and V 6 bases, and 7 bases lay outside the gene matches. CDR3 in amino acids: CASSLLAGGFQETQYF. In DNA form, the CDR3 reads TGTGCCAGCAGCCTGCTAGCGGGGGGTTTCCAAGAGACCCAGTACTTC.

This clone was observed a handful of times. The chain recombines TRBV4-3 with TRBJ2-3; 12 bases line up with TRBD2. CDR1 is LGHNA and CDR2 is YSLEER in the germline V gene. The CDR3 spans 16 residues. After removal of 1 base from V and 6 bases from J, the junction contained 5 bases not matched to a gene. CDR3 in DNA: TGCGCCAGCAGCCAAGGACTAGCGGGAGACGTCGATACGCAGTATTTT. It specifies CASSQGLAGDVDTQYF.

J is TRBJ2-6 and V is TRBV7-6, with D possibly being TRBD2 (5 bases). This CDR3 spans 17 amino acids. Looked up from germline, CDR1 is SGHVS and CDR2 is FNYEAQ. Trimming removed 1 base at V and 4 bases at J, with 14 bases between. CDR3 DNA sequence: TGTGCCAGCAGCTTAGTTGCTGGCGGGTCCGGGGCCAACGTCCTGACTTTC. Translation: CASSLVAGGSGANVLTF.

A remark on this clone: The identical CDR3 is also encoded by other nucleotide sequences in the sample. The chain couples TRBV7-2 to TRBJ2-5; possible D gene TRBD2, 5 bases. Germline assignment: CDR1 SGHTA and CDR2 FQGNSA. This CDR3 comprises 14 residues. Deletions cut 6 bases from V and 2 bases from J, with 13 bases between. In DNA form, the CDR3 reads TGTGCCAGCAGTTACGGCGGGCAGCAAGAGACCCAGTACTTC. Protein sequence: CASSYGGQQETQYF.

This clone was detected many times. The chain recombines TRBV27 with TRBJ1-6, with no clear D. V dropped 6 bases and J dropped 8 bases, with 14 bases sitting between them. The CDR3 extends over 14 amino acids. Germline lookup yields CDR1 MNHEY and CDR2 SMNVEV (reference sequence). CDR3 nucleotide sequence: TGTGCCAGCAGACCCGCTGGAGGGTATTCACCCCTCCACTTT. This gives the protein CASRPAGGYSPLHF.

The gene calls are TRBV7-2 and TRBJ2-1; D is perhaps TRBD2 (6 bases). The CDR3 has 14 amino acids. The germline gives CDR1 SGHTA, CDR2 FQGNSA. V was trimmed by 1 base and J by 5 bases, leaving 9 bases between them. CDR3 residues: CASSLVRTNNEQFF. DNA of the CDR3: TGTGCCAGCAGCTTAGTGCGGACTAACAATGAGCAGTTCTTC.

V gene TRBV19 combines with J gene TRBJ2-2, with D perhaps TRBD1 (6 bases). CDR3 length: 14 residues. Trimming left V 7 bases short and J 5 bases short, with 14 bases between. Germline CDR1 and CDR2: LNHDA and SQIVND (reference sequence). The CDR3: CASKEQGGTGELFF. CDR3 coding DNA: TGTGCCAGTAAGGAACAGGGCGGTACCGGGGAGCTGTTTTTT.

The chain links TRBV6-5 to TRBJ1-2, with D possibly TRBD1 on 6 matching bases. The CDR3 is made up of 14 amino acids. Trimming stripped 5 bases from V and 6 bases from J, with 16 bases between. The germline gives CDR1 MNHEY, CDR2 SVGAGI. In nucleotides, the CDR3 is TGTGCCAGCAGTCGATCACAGGGAAGCGATGGCTACACCTTC. Translation: CASSRSQGSDGYTF.